This T cell receptor beta chain was identified during a study of Ad26.COV2.S vaccination and SARS-CoV-2 variants. Findings of the study overall: Spike-specific TCR breadth was greater in vaccine than placebo recipients. Non-spike TCR breadth did not differ much between vaccine and placebo recipients.

The length of the CDR3 is 14 residues. Germline V CDR1 and CDR2: SGHTA, FQGTGA. Trimming left V 2 bases short and J 6 bases short, with 10 bases between. On this clone: What it binds is not known.

Treatment noted: around 19 received Ad26.COV2.S at low or high dose, single or two shots; roughly 5 received placebo; per-sample allocation not given. Material that was analyzed had been drawn on day 63 after the first vaccine or placebo injection. It was an adult aged 18-55 years in Boston who was the donor. Ad26.COV2.S expressed prefusion-stabilized spike from the original Wuhan strain. Clones were sequenced by immunoSEQ multiplex PCR, and TCRdb holds only the in-frame ones, with some missing. The table records hundreds of thousands of clones, around 90% of them present only once. The sample was peripheral blood, taken in a trial of Ad26.COV2.S vaccine versus placebo. This clonotype was sampled from a person aged 18 to 59 who received the Ad26.COV2.S COVID-19 vaccine or a placebo. This rearrangement joins TRBV7-3 to TRBJ2-2; possibly TRBD2 for D (5 bases). This CDR3 reads CASSLERRAGELFF. The CDR3, as DNA: TGTGCCAGCAGCTTAGAGCGGAGAGCCGGGGAGCTGTTTTTT.